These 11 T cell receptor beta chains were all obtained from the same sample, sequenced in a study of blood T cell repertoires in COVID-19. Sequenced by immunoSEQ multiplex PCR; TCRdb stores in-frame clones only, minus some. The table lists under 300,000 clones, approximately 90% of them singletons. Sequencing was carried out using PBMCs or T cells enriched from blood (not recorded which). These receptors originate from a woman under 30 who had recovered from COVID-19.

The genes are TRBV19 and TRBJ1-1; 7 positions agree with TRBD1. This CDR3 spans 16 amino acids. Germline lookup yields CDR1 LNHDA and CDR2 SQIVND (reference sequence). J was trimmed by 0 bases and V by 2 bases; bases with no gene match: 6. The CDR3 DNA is TGTGCCAGTAGTATATGGGACAGCTACATGAACACTGAAGCTTTCTTT. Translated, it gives CASSIWDSYMNTEAFF.

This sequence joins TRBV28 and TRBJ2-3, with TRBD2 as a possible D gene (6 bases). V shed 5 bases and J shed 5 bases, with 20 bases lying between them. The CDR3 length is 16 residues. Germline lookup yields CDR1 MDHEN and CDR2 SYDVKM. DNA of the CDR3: TGTGCCAGCAGTGGCACCGGGACTCTCAGTGTAGATACGCAGTATTTT. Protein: CASSGTGTLSVDTQYF.

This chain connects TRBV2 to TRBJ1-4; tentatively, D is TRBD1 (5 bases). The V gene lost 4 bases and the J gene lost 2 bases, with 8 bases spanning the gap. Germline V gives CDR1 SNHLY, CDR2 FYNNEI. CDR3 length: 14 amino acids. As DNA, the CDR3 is TGTGCCAGCAGTGCAGGGCGGACTAATGAAAAACTGTTTTTT. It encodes CASSAGRTNEKLFF.

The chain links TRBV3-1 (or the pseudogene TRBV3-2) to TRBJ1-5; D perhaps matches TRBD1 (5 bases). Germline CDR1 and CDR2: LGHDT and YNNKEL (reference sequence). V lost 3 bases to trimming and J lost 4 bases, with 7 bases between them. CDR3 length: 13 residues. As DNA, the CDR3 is TGTGCCAGCAGCCATGGGGGGAATCAGCCCCAGCATTTT. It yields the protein CASSHGGNQPQHF.

The CDR3 spells CASSFSPGQGNEKLFF. The CDR3 bases are TGCGCCAGCAGCTTCAGTCCGGGACAGGGGAATGAAAAACTGTTTTTT. The chain employs TRBV5-1 and TRBJ1-4; 10 bases are shared with TRBD1. Germline V lookup: CDR1 SGHRS, CDR2 YFSETQ. This CDR3 contains 16 residues. V was clipped by 2 bases and J by 5 bases; unmatched bases: 6. Complete variable domain (other parts from reference TRBV5-1 and TRBJ1-4): KAGVTQTPRYLIKTRGQQVTLSCSPISGHRSVSWYQQTPGQGLQFLFEYFSETQRNKGNFPGRFSGRQFSNSRSEMNVSTLELGDSALYLCASSFSPGQGNEKLFFGSGTQLSVL.

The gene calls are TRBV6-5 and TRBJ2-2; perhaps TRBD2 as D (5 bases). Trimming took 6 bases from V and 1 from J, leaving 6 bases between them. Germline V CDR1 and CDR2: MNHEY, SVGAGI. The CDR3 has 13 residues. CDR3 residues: CASRRENTGELFF. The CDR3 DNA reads TGTGCCAGCAGACGGGAGAACACCGGGGAGCTGTTTTTT.

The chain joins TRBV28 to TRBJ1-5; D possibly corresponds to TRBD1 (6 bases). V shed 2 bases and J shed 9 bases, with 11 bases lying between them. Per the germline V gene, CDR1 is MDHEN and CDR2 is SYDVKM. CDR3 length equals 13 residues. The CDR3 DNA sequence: TGTGCCAGCAGTTTACAGGGGTCGGCGCCCCAGCATTTT. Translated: CASSLQGSAPQHF. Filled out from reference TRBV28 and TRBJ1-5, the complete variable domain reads DVKVTQSSRYLVKRTGEKVFLECVQDMDHENMFWYRQDPGLGLRLIYFSYDVKMKEKGDIPEGYSVSREKKERFSLILESASTNQTSMYLCASSLQGSAPQHFGDGTRLSIL.

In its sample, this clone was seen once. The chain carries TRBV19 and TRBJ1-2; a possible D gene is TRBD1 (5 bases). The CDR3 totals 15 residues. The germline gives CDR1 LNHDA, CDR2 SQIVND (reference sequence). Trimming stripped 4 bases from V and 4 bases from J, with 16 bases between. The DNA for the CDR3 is TGTGCCAGTAGTACCACGGGACTCCTTGGCTATGGCTACACCTTC. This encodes CASSTTGLLGYGYTF.

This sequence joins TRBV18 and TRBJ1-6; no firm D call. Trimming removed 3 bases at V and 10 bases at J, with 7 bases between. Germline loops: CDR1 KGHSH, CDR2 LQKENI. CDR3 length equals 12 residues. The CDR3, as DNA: TGTGCCAGCTCACCGTCGCGATCACCCCTCCACTTT. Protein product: CASSPSRSPLHF.

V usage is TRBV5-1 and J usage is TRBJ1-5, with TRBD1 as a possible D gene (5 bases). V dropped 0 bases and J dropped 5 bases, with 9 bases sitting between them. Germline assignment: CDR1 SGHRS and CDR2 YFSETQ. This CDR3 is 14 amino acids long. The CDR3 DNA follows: TGCGCCAGCAGCTTGGATCCCAGGGATCAGCCCCAGCATTTT. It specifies CASSLDPRDQPQHF.

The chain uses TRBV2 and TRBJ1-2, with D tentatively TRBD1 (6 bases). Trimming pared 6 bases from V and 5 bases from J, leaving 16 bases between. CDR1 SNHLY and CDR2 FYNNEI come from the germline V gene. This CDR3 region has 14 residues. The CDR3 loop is CASRGQPDYYGYTF. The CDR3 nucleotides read TGTGCCAGCAGAGGACAGCCCGACTATTATGGCTACACCTTC.